This T cell receptor beta chain comes out of a study of blood T cell repertoires in COVID-19. The CDR3 has 18 residues. The V segment lost 2 bases and the J segment 6 bases; nucleotides outside the gene matches: 13. CDR1 ENHRY and CDR2 SYGVKD come from the germline V gene. Generated by immunoSEQ multiplex PCR, the TCRdb table keeps only in-frame clones and is missing some. The sample has some 150,000 clones; roughly 87% are singletons. This clonotype was obtained from a human donor with acute COVID-19. The donor label of this sample is uncertain. The source material was PBMCs or T cells enriched from blood (not recorded which). V and J are TRBV10-3 and TRBJ2-3; 11 nucleotides match TRBD1. The CDR3 coding sequence is TGTGCCATCAGTGAGCCAGACCGGGACAGGGGGATTGATGATACGCAGTATTTT. Translation: CAISEPDRDRGIDDTQYF.